What follows are 18 T cell receptor beta chains derived from one specimen sequenced in a study of control samples from healthy donors and cancer patients. The protocol was immunoSEQ multiplex PCR, while the TCRdb copy is restricted to in-frame clones and leaves out a portion. This table has over 100,000 clones, less than 95% appearing once. Sequencing was done on a sample of blood. All receptors come from a human donor in good health. The donor label of this sample is uncertain.

This chain uses TRBV2 with TRBJ1-1; D not resolved. From germline, CDR1 is SNHLY and CDR2 FYNNEI. V shed 4 bases and J shed 5 bases, with 17 bases lying between them. The CDR3 is 15 residues long. CDR3 region: CASSAQSSRVTEAFF. CDR3 coding DNA: TGTGCCAGCAGTGCACAGTCTTCTCGGGTTACTGAAGCTTTCTTT.

The chain combines TRBV30 with TRBJ1-3; D is possibly TRBD1 (6 bases). The ends were cut back, 3 bases at V and 4 bases at J, with 13 bases in the middle. Germline V lookup: CDR1 GTSNPN, CDR2 SVGIG (reference sequence). The CDR3 covers 14 residues. The DNA of the CDR3 is TGTGCCTGGAGAGGCAGGGGCGGAGGAAACACCATATATTTT. This translates into CAWRGRGGGNTIYF.

The CDR3 coding sequence is TGTGCCAGCACCTCGACCCTCTCGAACTATGGCTACACCTTC. Encoded protein: CASTSTLSNYGYTF. This chain links TRBV28 with TRBJ1-2; D is unclear. CDR3 size: 14 residues. Germline lookup yields CDR1 MDHEN and CDR2 SYDVKM. Deletions cut 7 bases from V and 2 bases from J, with 14 bases between.

The chain employs TRBV19 and TRBJ2-5; 12 nucleotides match TRBD2. The V gene end was trimmed by 9 bases and the J gene end by 5 bases; junction bases not matched to a gene: 4. CDR1 and CDR2 (germline): LNHDA, SQIVND (reference sequence). The CDR3 is 13 residues long. The CDR3 region is CASRTSGVETQYF. The CDR3 nucleotides read TGTGCCAGCCGGACTAGCGGGGTGGAGACCCAGTACTTC. The full variable domain, its missing parts supplied by reference TRBV19 and TRBJ2-5, is DGGITQSPKYLFRKEGQNVTLSCEQNLNHDAMYWYRQDPGQGLRLIYYSQIVNDFQKGDIAEGYSVSREKKESFPLTVTSAQKNPTAFYLCASRTSGVETQYFGPGTRLLVL.

The CDR3 sequence: CASSLAGGGFTGELFF. The CDR3 bases are TGCGCCAGCAGCTTGGCCGGCGGGGGCTTCACCGGGGAGCTGTTTTTT. This chain connects TRBV5-1 to TRBJ2-2; weak D call: TRBD2 (7 bases). V was cut by 0 bases and J by 4 bases, with 13 bases left in between. The CDR3 is made up of 16 amino acids. Germline assignment: CDR1 SGHRS and CDR2 YFSETQ. Combining the CDR3 with reference TRBV5-1 and TRBJ2-2 gives the whole variable domain KAGVTQTPRYLIKTRGQQVTLSCSPISGHRSVSWYQQTPGQGLQFLFEYFSETQRNKGNFPGRFSGRQFSNSRSEMNVSTLELGDSALYLCASSLAGGGFTGELFFGEGSRLTVL.

J is TRBJ1-2 and V is TRBV2, with TRBD1 as a possible D gene (6 bases). V lost 10 bases, J lost 0 bases, and 12 bases lay in between. CDR1 and CDR2 from the germline V gene are SNHLY and FYNNEI. There are 13 residues in the CDR3. The CDR3 DNA sequence: TGTGCCACAAATGGGGGCACTAACTATGGCTACACCTTC. It translates to CATNGGTNYGYTF. Together with reference TRBV2 and TRBJ1-2, the CDR3 gives the full variable domain: EPEVTQTPSHQVTQMGQEVILRCVPISNHLYFYWYRQILGQKVEFLVSFYNNEISEKSEIFDDQFSVERPDGSNFTLKIRSTKLEDSAMYFCATNGGTNYGYTFGSGTRLTVV.

J is TRBJ2-6 and V is TRBV6-4; 9 bases are a match to TRBD1. V lost 5 bases, J lost 4 bases, and 6 bases stayed unmatched. The germline CDR1 and CDR2 sequences are MRHNA and SNTAGT. There are 16 residues in the CDR3. The chain's CDR3 is CASSKQGAPGANVLTF. In nucleotides, the CDR3 is TGTGCCAGCAGTAAACAGGGGGCGCCCGGGGCCAACGTCCTGACTTTC.

The chain employs TRBV3-1 (or the pseudogene TRBV3-2) and TRBJ1-2; D is uncertain. V lost 1 base, J lost 10 bases, and 7 bases lay in between. Germline V CDR1 and CDR2: LGHDT, YNNKEL (reference sequence). The CDR3 consists of 11 residues. The CDR3 loop reads CASSQGHNYTF. The CDR3 region has the DNA TGTGCCAGCAGCCAAGGCCATAACTACACCTTC.

The chain joins TRBV6-5 to TRBJ2-7; tentative D call: TRBD2 (5 bases). CDR3 length: 14 amino acids. Trimming took off 6 bases at V and 3 bases at J, with 15 bases between the two ends. CDR1 is MNHEY, CDR2 SVGAGI, per germline. In DNA, the CDR3 is TGTGCCAGCAGAGTTACCGGGGATCTCTACGAGCAGTACTTC. Its protein product is CASRVTGDLYEQYF.

V and J are TRBV10-2 and TRBJ2-1; unclear D gene. The germline V and J ends were trimmed by 4 bases and 3 bases, with 1 base remaining between them. CDR3 length: 11 amino acids. The germline V gene has CDR1 WSHSY and CDR2 SAAADI. Here the CDR3 reads CASSGYNEQFF. As DNA, the CDR3 is TGCGCCAGCAGTGGCTACAATGAGCAGTTCTTC.

The table lists this clone with a count of one. The chain recombines TRBV7-8 with TRBJ1-5, with 8 bases lining up with TRBD1. This CDR3 spans 13 amino acids. Germline CDR1 reads SGHVS; CDR2 reads FQNEAQ. Trimming took 5 bases from V and 6 from J; bases not matched to a gene: 3. The CDR3 DNA follows: TGTGCCAGCAGCCGGGACAGGATTCAGCCCCAGCATTTT. It encodes CASSRDRIQPQHF.

The chain has TRBV30 and TRBJ2-7, with D possibly TRBD2 on 5 matching bases. The CDR3 spans 14 residues. Trimming cost V 3 bases and J 3 bases, with 15 bases left between them. The V gene's germline CDR1 is GTSNPN and CDR2 SVGIG (reference sequence). The chain's CDR3 is CAWSGWERGYEQYF. CDR3 nucleotides: TGTGCCTGGAGCGGGTGGGAGCGCGGCTACGAGCAGTACTTC.

The V gene is TRBV6-5, the J gene TRBJ1-5, with D tentatively TRBD1 (5 bases). The germline CDR1 and CDR2 sequences are MNHEY and SVGAGI. Trimming cost V 6 bases and J 0 bases, with 9 bases left between them. The CDR3 consists of 14 residues. CDR3 bases: TGTGCCAGCAGGTCAGGGATTAGCAATCAGCCCCAGCATTTT. As protein: CASRSGISNQPQHF.

The rearrangement uses TRBV6-5 and TRBJ1-2; TRBD1 is a possible D gene (5 bases). Germline lookup yields CDR1 MNHEY and CDR2 SVGAGI. The CDR3 has 11 amino acids. V was shortened by 11 bases and J by 8 bases, with 15 bases between the two germline ends. CDR3 bases: TGTGCCGCTAAAGAAGGGGACGGCTACACCTTC. Translated: CAAKEGDGYTF.

In this sample, this clone turned up once. The chain is built from TRBV5-4 and TRBJ2-1, with TRBD2 matching 7 bases. The CDR3 extends over 15 amino acids. Trimming cost V 7 bases and J 4 bases; bases outside gene matches: 11. In germline, CDR1 is SGHNT, CDR2 YYREEE (reference sequence). The CDR3 nucleotides read TGTGCCAGCCCCTCGGGGGGATCGGGATACAATGAGCAGTTCTTC. It is translated as CASPSGGSGYNEQFF.

The chain recombines TRBV19 with TRBJ2-1; perhaps TRBD2 as D (5 bases). Germline-derived CDR1 and CDR2 are LNHDA and SQIVND (reference sequence). Deletions cut 7 bases from V and 0 bases from J, with 13 bases between. This CDR3 has 15 residues. The CDR3 loop reads CASTKRGSSYNEQFF. Here the CDR3 DNA reads TGTGCCAGTACAAAACGGGGAAGCTCCTACAATGAGCAGTTCTTC.

This sequence joins TRBV10-3 and TRBJ2-1; TRBD2 agrees at 11 bases. The CDR3 is made up of 15 amino acids. V was pared by 5 bases and J by 8 bases, with 8 bases of the junction left unmatched. Germline CDR1 ENHRY, CDR2 SYGVKD. The CDR3 bases are TGTGCCATCAGTACGGCTAGCGGGGGGCGATATGAGCAGTTCTTC. It codes for CAISTASGGRYEQFF.

In this sample, this clone turned up once. The gene calls are TRBV4-2 and TRBJ1-3, with no clear D. Trimming cost V 0 bases and J 0 bases, with 12 bases left between them. CDR3 length equals 17 residues. Per germline, CDR1 LGHNA and CDR2 YNFKEQ. CDR3 region: CASSQEERAHSGNTIYF. The CDR3 region has the DNA TGTGCCAGCAGCCAAGAAGAGCGGGCACACTCTGGAAACACCATATATTTT.